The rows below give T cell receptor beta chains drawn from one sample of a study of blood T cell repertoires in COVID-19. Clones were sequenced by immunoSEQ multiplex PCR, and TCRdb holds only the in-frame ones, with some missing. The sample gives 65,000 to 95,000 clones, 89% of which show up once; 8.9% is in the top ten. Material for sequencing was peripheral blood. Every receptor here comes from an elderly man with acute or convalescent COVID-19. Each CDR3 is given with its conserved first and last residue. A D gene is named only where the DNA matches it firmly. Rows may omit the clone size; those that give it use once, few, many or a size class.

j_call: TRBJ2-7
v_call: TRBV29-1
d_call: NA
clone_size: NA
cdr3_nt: TGCAGCGTTCGGACTGGATACGAGCAGTACTTC
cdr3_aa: CSVRTGYEQYF

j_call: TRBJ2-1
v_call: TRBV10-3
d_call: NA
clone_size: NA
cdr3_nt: TGTGCCACGGAACAGGGTCACGAGGAGCAGTTCTTC
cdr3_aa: CATEQGHEEQFF

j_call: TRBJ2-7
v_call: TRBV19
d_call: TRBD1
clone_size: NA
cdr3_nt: TGTGCCAGTAGTACAGGACAGGCCCCCTACGAGCAGTACTTC
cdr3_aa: CASSTGQAPYEQYF

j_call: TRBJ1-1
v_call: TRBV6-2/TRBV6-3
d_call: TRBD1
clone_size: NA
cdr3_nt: TGTGCCAGCAGTGACAGGGGAGACACTGAAGCTTTCTTT
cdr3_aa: CASSDRGDTEAFF

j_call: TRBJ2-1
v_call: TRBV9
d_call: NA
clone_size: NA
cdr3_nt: TGTGCCAGCAGCCAAGGGAGAGATGAGCAGTTCTTC
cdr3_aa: CASSQGRDEQFF

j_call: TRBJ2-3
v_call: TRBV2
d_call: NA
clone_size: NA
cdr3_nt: TGTGCCAGCGGGCAGGGAATTAAGACAGATACGCAGTATTTT
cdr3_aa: CASGQGIKTDTQYF

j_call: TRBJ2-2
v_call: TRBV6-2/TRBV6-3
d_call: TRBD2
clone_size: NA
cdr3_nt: TGTGCCAGCAGTTACCCTCCTAGCGGGCAAGGCGGGGAGCTGTTTTTT
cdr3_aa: CASSYPPSGQGGELFF

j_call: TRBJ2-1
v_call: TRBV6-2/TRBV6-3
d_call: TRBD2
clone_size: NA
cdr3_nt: TGTGCCAGCAGTTACAGACTAGCGGGAGGGTCCTACAATGAGCAGTTCTTC
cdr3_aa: CASSYRLAGGSYNEQFF

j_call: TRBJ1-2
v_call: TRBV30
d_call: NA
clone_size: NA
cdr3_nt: TGTGCCTGGAGTGCAATTGACCCCCGGGACTATGGCTACACCTTC
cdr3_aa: CAWSAIDPRDYGYTF

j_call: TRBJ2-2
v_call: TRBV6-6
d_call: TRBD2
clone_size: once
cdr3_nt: TGTGCCAGCAGTTATGGCGGGGGGTCGGGCACCGGGGAGCTGTTTTTT
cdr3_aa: CASSYGGGSGTGELFF

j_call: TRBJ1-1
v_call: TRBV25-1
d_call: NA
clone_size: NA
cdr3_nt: TGTGCCAGCAGTCGGGAGATGAACACTGAAGCTTTCTTT
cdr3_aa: CASSREMNTEAFF

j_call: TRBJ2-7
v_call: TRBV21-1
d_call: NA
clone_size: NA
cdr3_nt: TGTGCCAGCAGCAAGGGGCCAACCAGGGACTTC
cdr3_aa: CASSKGPTRDF

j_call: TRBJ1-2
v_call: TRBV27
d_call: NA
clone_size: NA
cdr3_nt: TGTGCCAGCAGTTTCCAGGGCGATTATGGCTACACCTTC
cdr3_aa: CASSFQGDYGYTF

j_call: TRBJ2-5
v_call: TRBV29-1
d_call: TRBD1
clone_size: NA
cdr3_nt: TGCAGCGTTGGGCAGGGGGCCATACAGACCCAGTACTTC
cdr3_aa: CSVGQGAIQTQYF

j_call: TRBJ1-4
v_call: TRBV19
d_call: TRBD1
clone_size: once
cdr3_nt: TGTGCCAGTAGTATCGACCGGGACAGGGCAAATGAAAAACTGTTTTTT
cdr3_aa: CASSIDRDRANEKLFF

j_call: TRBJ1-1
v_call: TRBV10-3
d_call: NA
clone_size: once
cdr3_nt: TGTGCCATCAGTGAGGCCAATAGACAGGTGAACACTGAAGCTTTCTTT
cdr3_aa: CAISEANRQVNTEAFF

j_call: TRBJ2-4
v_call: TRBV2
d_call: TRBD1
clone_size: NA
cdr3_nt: TGTGCCAGCAATCCGGGACAGGGGGGCAACATTCAGTACTTC
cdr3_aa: CASNPGQGGNIQYF

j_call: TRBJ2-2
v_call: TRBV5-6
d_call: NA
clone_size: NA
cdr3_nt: TGTGCCAGCAGCTTTTACAGCAACACCGGGGAGCTGTTTTTT
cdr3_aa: CASSFYSNTGELFF

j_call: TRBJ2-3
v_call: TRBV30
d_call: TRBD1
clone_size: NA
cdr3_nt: TGTGCCTGGAGATACGGGACAGGGATTCAAGATACGCAGTATTTT
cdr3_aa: CAWRYGTGIQDTQYF

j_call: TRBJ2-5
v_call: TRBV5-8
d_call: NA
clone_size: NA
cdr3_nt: TGTGCCAGCAGCTTGGTTGGGGGGGGCCTAAGACACCAAGAGACCCAGTACTTC
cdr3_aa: CASSLVGGGLRHQETQYF

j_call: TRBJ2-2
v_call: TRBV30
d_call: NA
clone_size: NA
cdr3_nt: TGTGCCTCCCCCCGGGGTAACACCGGGGAGCTGTTTTTT
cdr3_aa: CASPRGNTGELFF

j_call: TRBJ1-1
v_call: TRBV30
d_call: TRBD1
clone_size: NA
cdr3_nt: TGTGCCTGGAGGCATTCCTTTACGACAGGGGGCACTGAAGCTTTCTTT
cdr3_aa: CAWRHSFTTGGTEAFF

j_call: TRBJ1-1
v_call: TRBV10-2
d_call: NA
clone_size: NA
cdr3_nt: TGCGCCACCAAGCAGCGGGGGAACAGGAACACTGAAGCTTTCTTT
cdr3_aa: CATKQRGNRNTEAFF

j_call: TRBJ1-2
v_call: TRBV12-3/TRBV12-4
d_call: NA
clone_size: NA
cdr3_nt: TGTGCCAGCAGTGCAAGCGACTATGGCTACACCTTC
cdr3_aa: CASSASDYGYTF

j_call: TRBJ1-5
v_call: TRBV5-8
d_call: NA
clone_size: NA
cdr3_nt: TGTGCCAGCAGCTTGGAAGGTTTTCCGGCAGGTCAGCCCCAGCATTTT
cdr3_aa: CASSLEGFPAGQPQHF

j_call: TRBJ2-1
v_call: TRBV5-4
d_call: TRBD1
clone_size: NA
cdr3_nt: TGTGCCAGCAGCTCCGCCGGGACAGGGGTAGGGAGTGAGCAGTTCTTC
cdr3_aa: CASSSAGTGVGSEQFF

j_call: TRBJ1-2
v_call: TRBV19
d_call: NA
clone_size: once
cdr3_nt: TGTGCCAGTAGTATAGTTCACCCCCAGAATGGCTACACCTTC
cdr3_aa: CASSIVHPQNGYTF

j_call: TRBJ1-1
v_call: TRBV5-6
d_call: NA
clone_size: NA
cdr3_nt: TGTGCCAGCAGCTTCAGTGGCCTCAGGTCCGCTGAAGCTTTCTTT
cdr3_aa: CASSFSGLRSAEAFF

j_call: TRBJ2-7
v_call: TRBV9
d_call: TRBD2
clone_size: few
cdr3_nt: TGTGCCAGCAGCGGGGGTAGCGGGCCCTCCTACGAGCAGTACTTC
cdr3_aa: CASSGGSGPSYEQYF